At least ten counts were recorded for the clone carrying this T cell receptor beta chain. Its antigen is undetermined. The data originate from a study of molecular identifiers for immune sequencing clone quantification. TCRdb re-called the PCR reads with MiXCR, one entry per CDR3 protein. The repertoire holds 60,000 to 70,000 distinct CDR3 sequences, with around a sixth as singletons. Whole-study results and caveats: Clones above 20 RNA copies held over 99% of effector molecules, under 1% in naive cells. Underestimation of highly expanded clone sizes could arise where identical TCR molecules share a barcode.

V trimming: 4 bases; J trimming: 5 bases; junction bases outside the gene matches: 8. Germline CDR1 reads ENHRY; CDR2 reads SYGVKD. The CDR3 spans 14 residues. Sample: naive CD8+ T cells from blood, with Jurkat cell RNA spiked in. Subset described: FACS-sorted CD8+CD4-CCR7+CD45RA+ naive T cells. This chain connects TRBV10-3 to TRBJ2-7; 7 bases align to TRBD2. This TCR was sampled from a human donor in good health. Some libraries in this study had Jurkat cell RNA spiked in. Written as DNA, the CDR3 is TGTGCCATCAGTGTAGGGCGGGAGCCAGACGAGCAGTACTTC. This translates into CAISVGREPDEQYF.